This T cell receptor (beta chain) came from a study of blood T cell dynamics during melanoma immunotherapy. Whole-study findings and limits: It remained unknown if the driving T cell clones were melanoma-specific.

V shed 7 bases and J 3 bases; nucleotides not matched to a gene: 10. The CDR3 consists of 15 residues. Looked up from germline, CDR1 is SGHDT and CDR2 is YYEEEE. For this clone: The antigen is not known.

Noted time point: pre-treatment baseline. Sampling occurred pretreatment (T0) and at week 3 (W3), after cycle one of checkpoint blockade. Prior systemic cancer therapy, immunosuppressant use and other active malignancies excluded patients. Every bulk PBMC sample received the same 350 ng of DNA. Sequenced by immunoSEQ multiplex PCR; TCRdb stores in-frame clones only, minus some. The sample lists over 5,500 clones, around three quarters occurring once. The sequences come from blood, collected from a patient treated with checkpoint blockade. This rearrangement joins TRBV5-6 to TRBJ2-3, with 8 positions matching TRBD1. The TCR originated in a human donor with melanoma. Written as DNA, the CDR3 is TGTGCCAGCGACAGGGGATGGATTAGTACAGATACGCAGTATTTT. Protein: CASDRGWISTDTQYF.